This passage covers 30 T cell receptor beta chains from one sample sequenced in a study of spatial heterogeneity in lung cancer (dated by TCRdb to between 2018 and 2021). Library preparation employed 5' RACE. Sequenced using a NextSeq 500. TCRdb reran the public reads through fastp at Q25 and MiXCR, keeping productive beta chains. Duplicate CDR3 protein sequences are folded into a single record with the most common DNA and genes. Within this sample are some 10,000 distinct CDR3 sequences, with around 9.1% of them counted one time only. Approximately 36% of the sample belongs to the ten largest clones. The time point label corresponds to: blood at routine non-recurrence follow-up after resection. Material: PBMCs, obtained at follow-up. The receptors stem from a female donor with early-stage non-small cell lung cancer.

This clonotype has a handful of counts. The chain joins TRBV5-4 to TRBJ2-5; TRBD1 is a possible D gene (5 bases). The germline V and J ends were trimmed by 0 bases and 3 bases, with 12 bases remaining between them. Germline V gives CDR1 SGHNT, CDR2 YYREEE (reference sequence). This CDR3 is built from 15 residues. The CDR3 coding sequence is TGTGCCAGCAGCTTGGGGGGCCGGATCGAAGAGACCCAGTACTTC. It codes for CASSLGGRIEETQYF.

This clonotype was found many times. The V and J genes are TRBV5-5 and TRBJ2-1; TRBD2 aligns across 8 bases. Germline lookup yields CDR1 SGHKS and CDR2 YYEKEE (reference sequence). The CDR3 is made up of 16 amino acids. The ends lost 0 bases at V and 1 base at J; junction bases unmatched: 3. The CDR3, as DNA: TGTGCCAGCAGCTTGGTGTTAGCGGGGTCCTACAATGAGCAGTTCTTC. It is translated as CASSLVLAGSYNEQFF.

This clonotype was seen many times. The rearrangement uses TRBV7-2 and TRBJ1-5, with D unresolved. CDR1 SGHTA and CDR2 FQGNSA come from the germline V gene. The CDR3 is 13 amino acids. Trimming cost V 5 bases and J 6 bases, with 11 bases left between them. The CDR3 loop is CASSEPGGQPQHF. CDR3 DNA: TGTGCCAGCAGCGAACCGGGTGGTCAGCCCCAGCATTTT.

The chain uses TRBV11-2 and TRBJ2-2; a weak D match, TRBD1 (6 bases). The CDR3 extends over 15 amino acids. V lost 6 bases, J lost 0 bases, and 11 bases lay in between. Germline V gene sequence: CDR1 SGHAT, CDR2 FQNNGV. The DNA for the CDR3 is TGTGCCAGCAGTCCCGGGACACCGAACACCGGGGAGCTGTTTTTT. The encoded protein is CASSPGTPNTGELFF.

This clonotype has a count of ten or more. V usage is TRBV2 and J usage is TRBJ2-7; D not certain. The germline gives CDR1 SNHLY, CDR2 FYNNEI. The CDR3 extends over 18 amino acids. With 0 bases removed from V and 0 bases from J, the gap between germline ends came to 18 bases. The CDR3 DNA sequence: TGTGCCAGCAGTGAAGCTTATGAGGCCTTGGAGACCTCCTACGAGCAGTACGTC. This codes for CASSEAYEALETSYEQYV.

Ten or more counts support this clonotype. At one boundary the junction diverges from the germline segment, which might be a read error. The chain is built from TRBV4-1 and TRBJ2-4; 13 bases are shared with TRBD2. Germline-derived CDR1 and CDR2 are MGHRA and YSYEKL. There are 17 residues in the CDR3. The CDR3 is CASSQAVGLAGVHIHYF. CDR3 DNA sequence: TGCGCCAGCAGCCAAGCCGTCGGACTAGCGGGAGTCCACATTCACTACTTC.

Ten or more counts support this clonotype. The chain employs TRBV7-9 and TRBJ2-5; D perhaps matches TRBD2 (6 bases). V was trimmed by 2 bases and J by 4 bases, leaving 17 bases between them. The CDR3 length is 16 residues. Germline values: CDR1 SEHNR, CDR2 FQNEAQ (reference sequence). The chain's CDR3 is CASSLLGKGRRETQYF. CDR3 DNA sequence: TGTGCCAGCAGCTTATTAGGGAAGGGGAGGAGAGAGACCCAGTACTTC.

This clonotype was seen ten or more times. V usage is TRBV7-2 and J usage is TRBJ2-1; 15 nucleotides align to TRBD2. V lost 5 bases and J lost 14; bases outside the gene matches: 7. The length of the CDR3 is 14 residues. CDR1 SGHTA and CDR2 FQGNSA come from the germline V gene. The CDR3 DNA follows: TGTGCCAGCAGCAGGACTAGCGGGAGGGCCGGAAAGTTCTTC. Translating gives CASSRTSGRAGKFF. Full variable domain (outside the CDR3, taken from reference TRBV7-2 and TRBJ2-1): GAGVSQSPSNKVTEKGKDVELRCDPISGHTALYWYRQSLGQGLEFLIYFQGNSAPDKSGLPSDRFSAERTGGSVSTLTIQRTQQEDSAVYLCASSRTSGRAGKFFGPGTRLTVL.

There are many counts of this clonotype. The chain joins TRBV5-4 to TRBJ2-3; a weak D match, TRBD2 (6 bases). The CDR3 is 19 amino acids. Germline values: CDR1 SGHNT, CDR2 YYREEE (reference sequence). The germline V and J ends were trimmed by 4 bases and 5 bases, with 29 bases remaining between them. The DNA for the CDR3 is TGTGCCAGCAGCGCCTGGGGACTCACCCAGCAGGATCAGGAAGATACGCAGTATTTT. It specifies CASSAWGLTQQDQEDTQYF. The full variable domain, with the rest looked up from reference TRBV5-4 and TRBJ2-3, is ETGVTQSPTHLIKTRGQQVTLRCSSQSGHNTVSWYQQALGQGPQFIFQYYREEENGRGNFPPRFSGLQFPNYSSELNVNALELDDSALYLCASSAWGLTQQDQEDTQYFGPGTRLTVL.

This clonotype was detected ten times or more. The chain uses TRBV7-6 and TRBJ2-7, with 10 bases matching TRBD2. In germline, CDR1 is SGHVS, CDR2 FNYEAQ. The CDR3 sequence is 15 residues long. The CDR3 is CYRRGLAESSYEQYF. The CDR3 region has the DNA TGTTACCGCCGCGGACTAGCGGAGAGCTCCTACGAGCAGTACTTC. Full variable domain (rest looked up from reference TRBV7-6 and TRBJ2-7): GAGVSQSPRYKVTKRGQDVALRCDPISGHVSLYWYRQALGQGPEFLTYFNYEAQQDKSGLPNDRFSAERPEGSISTLTIQRTEQRDSAMYRCYRRGLAESSYEQYFGPGTRLTVT.

This clonotype appeared many times. The chain joins TRBV12-3 or TRBV12-4 to TRBJ2-3; D not certain. The CDR3 runs 13 residues. The ends were cut back, 5 bases at V and 4 bases at J, with 10 bases in the middle. The CDR3 DNA sequence: TGTGCCAGCAGTCCCCTCCGCCCAGATACGCAGTATTTT. Protein sequence: CASSPLRPDTQYF.

This clonotype was seen many times. The chain combines TRBV5-1 with TRBJ2-7, with a possible D match to TRBD2 (6 bases). The germline V and J ends were trimmed by 6 bases and 1 base, with 11 bases remaining between them. CDR3 length: 13 residues. CDR1 and CDR2 from the germline V gene are SGHRS and YFSETQ. The CDR3 DNA sequence: TGCGCCAGCAAGGACTACCGATCCTACGAGCAGTACTTC. Its translation: CASKDYRSYEQYF.

As regards this clonotype: Possible read error: a much larger clone is one base away. The chain couples TRBV7-6 to TRBJ2-1; TRBD2 matches at 10 bases. V shed 5 bases and J 8 bases; nucleotides not matched to a gene: 15. Germline V gene lookup returns CDR1 SGHVS and CDR2 FNYEAQ. This CDR3 contains 17 residues. Here the CDR3 DNA reads TGTGCCAGCAGCCTGGGGACTAGCGAGTCCGTCTTGGATGAGCAGTTCTTC. Translation: CASSLGTSESVLDEQFF.

The table lists this clonotype with many counts. The genes are TRBV7-2 and TRBJ2-3; the D gene is possibly TRBD2 (5 bases). This CDR3 contains 11 residues. Germline V gives CDR1 SGHTA, CDR2 FQGNSA. Trimming removed 5 bases at V and 9 bases at J, with 9 bases between. The CDR3 loop is CASSPRETQYF. CDR3 coding DNA: TGTGCCAGCAGCCCTAGGGAGACGCAGTATTTT.

At least ten counts were recorded for this clonotype. The rearrangement uses TRBV12-3 or TRBV12-4 and TRBJ2-1; the D is unclear. V shed 5 bases and J shed 8 bases, with 7 bases lying between them. This CDR3 contains 11 residues. This CDR3 is CASSPRHEQFF. The CDR3 coding sequence is TGTGCCAGCAGTCCCCGGCATGAGCAGTTCTTC.

Many counts were recorded for this clonotype. The chain has TRBV12-5 and TRBJ2-7; D gene uncertain. The germline V gene has CDR1 LGHNT and CDR2 FRNRAP. The CDR3 sequence is 10 residues long. Trimming cost V 6 bases and J 3 bases, with 3 bases left between them. The CDR3 DNA sequence: TGTGCTAGTGGAAACTACGAGCAGTACGTC. As protein: CASGNYEQYV.

This clonotype has just a few counts. This chain links TRBV30 with TRBJ1-1; D is unclear. V was trimmed by 3 bases and J by 3 bases, leaving 8 bases between them. The CDR3 runs to 12 residues. From germline, CDR1 is GTSNPN and CDR2 SVGIG (reference sequence). The CDR3 sequence is CAWSPGYTEAFF. The CDR3 region has the DNA TGTGCCTGGAGCCCAGGATACACTGAAGCTTTCTTT. Combining the CDR3 with reference TRBV30 and TRBJ1-1 gives the whole variable domain SQTIHQWPATLVQPVGSPLSLECTVEGTSNPNLYWYRQAAGRGLQLLFYSVGIGQISSEVPQNLSASRPQDRQFILSSKKLLLSDSGFYLCAWSPGYTEAFFGQGTRLTVV.

This clonotype was detected many times. The chain couples TRBV5-5 to TRBJ1-2, with 7 bases identical to TRBD1. V shed 2 bases, J shed 4 bases, and the junction held 2 bases outside the gene matches. This CDR3 comprises 13 residues. Germline lookup yields CDR1 SGHKS and CDR2 YYEKEE (reference sequence). The DNA of the CDR3 is TGTGCCAGCAGCTTCGGGGACAGCTATGGCTACACCTTC. Amino acid sequence: CASSFGDSYGYTF.

This clonotype was observed many times. The chain joins TRBV7-6 to TRBJ1-4, with TRBD1 matching 7 bases. The V and J ends lost 5 bases and 12 bases, in that order; junction bases with no gene match: 12. The germline V gene encodes CDR1 SGHVS and CDR2 FNYEAQ. This CDR3 has 14 residues. CDR3 sequence reads: CASSAGQPLSELFF. The DNA of the CDR3 is TGTGCCAGCAGCGCGGGACAGCCCCTTTCGGAACTGTTTTTT.

This clonotype has at least ten counts. The V call is TRBV24-1, the J call TRBJ1-1, with a possible D match to TRBD1 (6 bases). V lost 6 bases, J lost 2 bases, and 12 bases lay in between. In germline, CDR1 is KGHDR, CDR2 SFDVKD. The CDR3 has 14 amino acids. CDR3 loop: CATSPRGGNTEAFF. In DNA form, the CDR3 reads TGTGCCACCAGTCCCAGGGGCGGCAACACTGAAGCTTTCTTT.

This clonotype was seen many times. The chain uses TRBV9 and TRBJ1-2; TRBD1 is a possible D gene (6 bases). V dropped 0 bases and J dropped 4 bases, with 16 bases sitting between them. Germline V gene data show CDR1 as SGDLS and CDR2 as YYNGEE. The CDR3 is made up of 16 amino acids. CDR3 amino acids: CASSVGETGHAYGYTF. As DNA, the CDR3 is TGTGCCAGCAGCGTAGGTGAGACAGGACACGCCTATGGCTACACCTTC.

This chain connects TRBV3-1 to TRBJ2-7; D uncertain. The CDR3 loop spans 14 amino acids. CDR1 is LGHDT and CDR2 is YNNKEL in the germline V gene (reference sequence). V lost 1 base and J 0 bases, leaving 7 bases between the germline ends. CDR3 loop: CASSQGDNSYEQYF. The CDR3 nucleotides read TGTGCCAGCAGCCAAGGGGATAACTCCTACGAGCAGTACTTC.

This clonotype was picked up many times. The chain links TRBV14 to TRBJ2-7, with TRBD2 matching 15 bases. The CDR3 totals 16 residues. CDR1 is SGHDN, CDR2 FVKESK, per germline. V trimming: 4 bases; J trimming: 4 bases; junction bases outside the gene matches: 5. CDR3 protein: CASSRGTSGRIYEQYF. CDR3 sequence (DNA): TGTGCCAGCAGCCGAGGGACTAGCGGGAGGATATACGAGCAGTACTTC.

This clonotype was recorded many times. This rearrangement joins TRBV11-2 to TRBJ2-3, with a possible D match to TRBD2 (5 bases). The CDR3 length is 14 residues. Germline V lookup: CDR1 SGHAT, CDR2 FQNNGV. V lost 2 bases to trimming and J lost 5 bases, with 11 bases between them. CDR3 bases: TGTGCCAGCAGCTTAACCCCCCGGGGAGATACGCAGTATTTT. It yields the protein CASSLTPRGDTQYF.

This clonotype occurred many times. The chain carries TRBV28 and TRBJ1-2, with TRBD1 matching over 8 bases. Trimming removed 11 bases from V and 0 bases from J; junction bases left unmatched: 2. The CDR3 consists of 12 residues. The germline V gene encodes CDR1 MDHEN and CDR2 SYDVKM. The CDR3 reads CASTGANYGYTF. The CDR3 nucleotides are TGTGCCTCGACAGGGGCTAACTATGGCTACACCTTC.

Many counts were recorded for this clonotype. The rearrangement joins TRBV12-3 or TRBV12-4 to TRBJ2-2; D uncertain. The CDR3 consists of 13 residues. V shed 1 base and J shed 6 bases, with 6 bases lying between them. CDR3 protein: CASSLGTPGELFF. Here the CDR3 DNA reads TGTGCCAGCAGTTTAGGAACCCCCGGGGAGCTGTTTTTT.

The sample holds many counts of this clonotype. This chain joins TRBV2 and TRBJ2-3; D might be TRBD2 (6 bases). Trimming shortened V by 5 bases and J by 1 base, and 10 bases separated the two germline ends. There are 14 residues in the CDR3. The germline CDR1 and CDR2 sequences are SNHLY and FYNNEI. For the CDR3, the DNA is TGTGCCAGCAGTCGGGAGAAGGGCACAGATACGCAGTATTTT. It is translated as CASSREKGTDTQYF.

At least ten counts were recorded for this clonotype. The chain carries TRBV5-6 and TRBJ2-1, with 15 bases lining up with TRBD2. Germline CDR1 is SGHDT and CDR2 is YYEEEE. The CDR3 has 17 residues. The V segment lost 4 bases and the J segment 9 bases; nucleotides outside the gene matches: 11. CDR3 DNA sequence: TGTGCCAGCAGCCAGGGACTAGCGGGGGGTGTCGGAGTTGAGCAGTTCTTC. Amino acid sequence: CASSQGLAGGVGVEQFF.

The V call is TRBV29-1, the J call TRBJ2-7; 8 bases are shared with TRBD1. CDR1 and CDR2 (germline): SQVTM, ANQGSEA. CDR3 length equals 14 residues. Trimming cost V 7 bases and J 2 bases; bases outside gene matches: 10. The DNA for the CDR3 is TGCAGCGCCACACCCGGGACAGGTACCTACGAGCAGTACTTC. Translation: CSATPGTGTYEQYF.

This clonotype occurred many times. CDR3 nucleotides: TGTGCCTGGAGTGGTTGGGACAATGAGCAGTTCTTC. Its translation is CAWSGWDNEQFF. The rearrangement uses TRBV30 and TRBJ2-1; D is undetermined. V lost 1 base and J 5 bases, leaving 6 bases between the germline ends. Germline V CDR1 and CDR2: GTSNPN, SVGIG (reference sequence). This CDR3 has 12 amino acids.